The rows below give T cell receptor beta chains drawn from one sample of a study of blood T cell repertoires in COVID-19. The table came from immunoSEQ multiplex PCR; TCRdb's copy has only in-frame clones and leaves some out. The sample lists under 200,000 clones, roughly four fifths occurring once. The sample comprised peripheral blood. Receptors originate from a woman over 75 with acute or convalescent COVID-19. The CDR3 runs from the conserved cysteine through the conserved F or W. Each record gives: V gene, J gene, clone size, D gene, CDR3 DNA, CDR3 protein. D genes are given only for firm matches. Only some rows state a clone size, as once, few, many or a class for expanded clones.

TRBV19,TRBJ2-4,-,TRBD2,TGTGCCAGTAGCCAACCGGGACTAGCTCCGAGTGGTGCCAAAAACATTCAGTACTTC,CASSQPGLAPSGAKNIQYF
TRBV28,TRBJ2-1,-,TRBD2,TGTGCCAGCAGTCTAGACCTCTTGACTAGCGGTGCTGAGCAGTTCTTC,CASSLDLLTSGAEQFF
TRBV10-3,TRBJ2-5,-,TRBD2,TGTGCTCACTCTCGGGAGGGCGGGGAGACCCAGTACTTC,CAHSREGGETQYF
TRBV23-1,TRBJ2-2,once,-,TGCGCCAGCAGGACACTAGTTCCCACCGGGGAGCTGTTTTTT,CASRTLVPTGELFF
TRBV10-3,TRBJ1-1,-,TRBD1,TGTGCCATCACCTATAACAGGGGGAACTCTGAAGCTTTCTTT,CAITYNRGNSEAFF
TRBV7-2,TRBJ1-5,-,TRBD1,TGTGCCAGCAGTTCGACAGGGACGAGTCAGCCCCAGCATTTT,CASSSTGTSQPQHF
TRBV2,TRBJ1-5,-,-,TGTGCCAGCAGGGGGAGGCAGGGTGATTTTCAGCCCCAGCATTTT,CASRGRQGDFQPQHF
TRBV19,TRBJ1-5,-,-,TGTGCCAGTAAAAGGGAACAGGTGGGTCAGCCCCAGCATTTT,CASKREQVGQPQHF
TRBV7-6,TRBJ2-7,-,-,TGTGCCAGCAGCTTAGATCCCGCCAGGGCCTACGAGCAGTACTTC,CASSLDPARAYEQYF
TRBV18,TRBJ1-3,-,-,TGTGCCAGCTCATCTATTTCTGGAAACACCATATATTTT,CASSSISGNTIYF
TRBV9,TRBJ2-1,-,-,TGTGCCAGCAGCGTAGCCGGGACTGCTGCTTTGTTCTTC,CASSVAGTAALFF
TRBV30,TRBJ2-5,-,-,TGTGCCTGGAGTGTATCAGTCCAAGAGACCCAGTACTTC,CAWSVSVQETQYF
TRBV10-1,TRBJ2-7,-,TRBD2,TGCGCAGCAGTGATCCCGGGACTAGTCTACGAGCAGTACTTC,CAAVIPGLVYEQYF
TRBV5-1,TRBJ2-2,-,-,TGCGCCAGCAGCCGGTCGGGTACGGGGGCGAACACCGGGGAGCTGTTTTTT,CASSRSGTGANTGELFF